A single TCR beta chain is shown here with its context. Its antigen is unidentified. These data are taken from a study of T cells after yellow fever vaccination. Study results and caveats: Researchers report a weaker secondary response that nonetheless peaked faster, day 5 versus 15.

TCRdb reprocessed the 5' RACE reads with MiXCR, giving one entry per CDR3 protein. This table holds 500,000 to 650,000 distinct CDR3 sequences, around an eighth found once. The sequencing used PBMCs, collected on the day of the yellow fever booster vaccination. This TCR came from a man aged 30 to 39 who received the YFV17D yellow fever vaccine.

The CDR3 protein is CASSQSGARYEQYF. CDR3 DNA: TGTGCCAGCAGCCAAAGCGGGGCCAGATACGAGCAGTACTTC. The rearrangement uses TRBV28 and TRBJ2-7, with 7 positions matching TRBD2. There are 14 residues in the CDR3. CDR1 and CDR2 (germline): MDHEN, SYDVKM. The junction had 9 bases not matched to a gene; V was cut back by 6 bases and J by 4 bases.